The following is a T cell receptor (beta chain) sequence with its context. CDR1 is MDHEN, CDR2 SYDVKM, per germline. CDR3 size: 13 residues. The ends were cut back, 5 bases at V and 14 bases at J, with 21 bases in the middle. The record originates from a study of cytomegalovirus exposure and HLA in healthy donors. The PCR employed 60 Vbeta primers together with 13 Jbeta primers. Sequencing used immunoSEQ multiplex PCR; TCRdb keeps in-frame clones, though not all of them. This sample has 13,000 to 15,000 clones, with 60% to 70% found just once. The TCR comes from a woman aged 50 to 65 in good health and CMV-seropositive. Sequenced material: PBMCs. The rearrangement joins TRBV28 to TRBJ1-1; D not resolved. The chain's CDR3 is CASSPTIPVRLFF. CDR3 bases: TGTGCCAGCAGTCCTACCATACCGGTCAGGCTATTCTTT.